Each of the 8 T cell receptor beta chains below was sequenced from the same sample in a study of response to subunit inactivated influenza vaccine. TCRdb re-analysed the RT-PCR reads in MiXCR, keeping a single row per CDR3 protein. The data contain around 540,000 distinct CDR3 sequences, about 10% of them singletons. The sequencing here drew on PBMCs from blood, taken on the day of vaccination. The origin of the receptors is a man in his forties or fifties who received an inactivated influenza vaccine.

This clonotype was detected only a few times. The chain links TRBV28 to TRBJ2-1; 14 bases are a match to TRBD2. The germline V gene has CDR1 MDHEN and CDR2 SYDVKM. The trim removed 1 base at V and 8 bases at J, leaving 10 bases unmatched. The CDR3 has 18 residues. The CDR3 DNA reads as TGTGCCAGCAGTTTATTTGGGACGGGACTAGCGGGAGTCTATGAGCAGTTCTTC. Protein: CASSLFGTGLAGVYEQFF.

V usage is TRBV20-1 and J usage is TRBJ2-5, with TRBD2 matching over 11 bases. Unmatched junction bases numbered 4, after V lost 1 base and J lost 3 bases. The CDR3 has 15 amino acids. From germline, CDR1 is DFQATT and CDR2 SNEGSKA (reference sequence). The CDR3 DNA reads TGCAGTGCTAGAGTAGCGGGGGGGCAGGAAGAGACCCAGTACTTC. This encodes CSARVAGGQEETQYF.

Note on this clonotype: This clone may be a read error of a much larger clone one base away. J is TRBJ2-1 and V is TRBV2, with D possibly being TRBD2 (5 bases). Germline V gene sequence: CDR1 SNHLY, CDR2 FYNNEI. Trimming removed 8 bases from V and 7 bases from J, with 12 bases in between. The CDR3 contains 12 residues. For the CDR3, the DNA is TGTGCCAGCCTGTCCTTAGCGAATGAGCAGTTCTTC. It yields the protein CASLSLANEQFF.

The rearrangement uses TRBV7-2 and TRBJ2-1, with D perhaps matching TRBD1 or TRBD2 (5 bases each). In germline, CDR1 is SGHTA, CDR2 FQGNSA. There are 12 residues in the CDR3. The V and J ends lost 5 bases and 8 bases respectively, with 10 bases between them. In DNA, the CDR3 is TGTGCCAGCAGCCGGGACCATTATGAGCAGTTCTTC. Its protein is CASSRDHYEQFF.

This clonotype came up a few times. The chain joins TRBV4-3 to TRBJ2-2; 8 nucleotides line up with TRBD2. The V gene end was trimmed by 1 base and the J gene end by 5 bases; junction bases not matched to a gene: 6. This CDR3 comprises 16 residues. Germline assignment: CDR1 LGHNA and CDR2 YSLEER. The CDR3 DNA reads as TGCGCCAGCAGCCAAGCTACGGGCGGGGGGACCGGGGAGCTGTTTTTT. Encoded protein: CASSQATGGGTGELFF.

This clonotype was seen ten or more times. The rearrangement links TRBV6-2 or TRBV6-3 to TRBJ1-5; TRBD1 aligns across 12 bases. This CDR3 is 15 amino acids long. Germline V gene lookup returns CDR1 MNHEY and CDR2 SVGEGT. The trim removed 6 bases at V and 7 bases at J, leaving 7 bases unmatched. CDR3 protein: CASSPGTGGTQPQHF. The DNA of the CDR3 is TGTGCCAGCAGCCCTGGGACAGGGGGCACGCAGCCCCAGCATTTT.

This clonotype was seen more than once but under ten times. The genes are TRBV20-1 and TRBJ1-5; the D gene is possibly TRBD1 (5 bases). The CDR3 loop spans 18 amino acids. The germline V gene encodes CDR1 DFQATT and CDR2 SNEGSKA (reference sequence). V was clipped by 1 base and J by 3 bases, with 22 bases between them. CDR3 region: CSARARTGLVADNQPQHF. The CDR3 nucleotides read TGCAGTGCTAGAGCCAGAACGGGGCTGGTGGCAGACAATCAGCCCCAGCATTTT.

This clonotype was seen at least ten times. CDR3 in amino acids: CASSDTPSGGTDTQYF. CDR3 in DNA: TGCGCCAGCAGCGATACCCCCAGCGGGGGAACAGATACGCAGTATTTT. This chain uses TRBV5-1 with TRBJ2-3; TRBD2 matches at 8 bases. The germline gives CDR1 SGHRS, CDR2 YFSETQ. The CDR3 is 16 residues long. V shed 4 bases, J shed 3 bases, and the junction held 10 bases outside the gene matches.